This T cell receptor beta chain derives from a study of CD4 T cells in relation to SARS-CoV-2 and coronaviruses (dated by TCRdb to the early 2020s). In terms of the full investigation: In the ViraFEST assay, PBMCs were cultured with antigen for 10 days, after which TCR beta CDR3s were sequenced to identify clonal expansions specific to the antigen. An HIV-1 Nef peptide pool or a no-peptide culture served as the negative reference condition. Patient-derived lymphoblastoid cell lines were used to map the HLA restriction of shared crossreactive spike epitopes. At the level of individual TCR clonotypes, the study evaluated whether memory CD4+ T cells crossreact between the spike proteins of SARS-CoV-2 and those of common cold coronaviruses. Samples from three pre-COVID donors and the naive versus memory experiments were sequenced with the Adaptive Biotechnologies TCR-sequencing kit; other data were Illumina-based. For other donors in the study, expansion assays were sequenced with a different, Illumina-based TCR-beta assay.

The CDR3 sequence holds 12 residues, the cysteine and phenylalanine included. Just the 36-base CDR3 DNA is kept, in frame starting at base 1. Via the germline V gene, CDR1 is SGHTA and CDR2 FQGNSA. The germline V and J ends show losses of 5 bases and 4 bases respectively, and no gene match explains 1 base of the junction. CD4+ T cells from unexposed donors were collected before the COVID-19 pandemic (2011-2018). After 10 to 11 days of culture, CD4+ T cells were isolated with the EasySep CD4+ T cell isolation kit. As far as cell numbers permitted, CD4+ T cells from unexposed donors were tested for reactivity against SARS-CoV-2 S and N as well as four spike pools from common cold coronaviruses. PBMCs were cultured at approximately 2 million per well in IMDM supplemented with 5% human AB serum and approximately 9.8 IU/ml IL-2. Half of the culture medium was replaced with fresh IL-2-containing medium on days 3 and 7. Triplicate replicate wells were generally used for each peptide culture condition. Leukapheresis product for the unexposed donors was purchased commercially. Ficoll-Paque PLUS gradient centrifugation was used to isolate PBMCs from either whole blood or leukapheresis product. PBMCs were either used fresh in the expansion assay or cryopreserved at -140 degrees C. The QIAamp Micro DNA Kit was used to extract genomic DNA from the CD4+ T cells.

Receptor amplification or capture employed the immunoSEQ multiplex PCR assay. The study's processing was this. Preprocessing removed nonproductive sequences and CDR3s not starting with C, not ending with F or W, or shorter than 7 amino acids. The MANAFEST web app identified antigen-specific clonotypes based on expansion compared with the reference and other culture wells. A clone was considered positive if significant expansion relative to the reference culture was observed in 2 of 3 replicate wells at an FDR below 0.05. For a clone to be considered positive, significant expansion relative to all other tandem wells and an odds ratio above 5 were also required. After three terminal residues were trimmed from each end, CDR3 homology was quantified as pairwise Levenshtein distance using the stringdist R package. Entries here come from immuneACCESS through TCRdb and include only in-frame sequences with V and J called. Some clones fail to appear in such tables; in the studies checked, an unresolved V gene covers under half of the shortfall, and the cause of the remainder is unknown. V, J and clone size are taken as reported in that table, and D and trimming were inferred from the DNA itself. A total of under 25,000 clones appear in this sample, around four fifths of them only once. Around an eighth of the sample goes to the ten largest clones.

Details on this clone: Its antigen specificity is not known. It has no much larger one-base neighbor in the sample; base qualities were not kept.

Paper-wide results and their limitations: In about 60% of donors, memory CD4+ clonotypes turned up that crossrecognized SARS-CoV-2 and at least one common cold coronavirus spike. Small numbers of patients and of tested TCRs limited the study. Pre-pandemic and post-infection samples were not both contributed by any donor, so tracing of the source of pre-existing responses was limited. Since the crossreactivity analysis centred on spike protein, crossreactivity against other viral proteins was not assessed. Compared with monoreactive clones, crossreactive clones had significantly weaker SARS-CoV-2-driven expansion, a result consistent with antigenic imprinting.

The TCR was taken from a human donor in good health. In this chain, TRBV7-2 is recombined with TRBJ2-5; the junction holds 7 bases that match TRBD1. The specimen sequenced was CD4+ T cells from PBMCs, cultured in vitro. CDR3 loop: CASSRDRETQYF. The DNA reads as follows: TGTGCCAGCAGCCGGGACAGAGAGACCCAGTACTTC.